This T cell receptor (beta chain) was sequenced in a study of CD8+ T cells in alopecia areata. General study points: Lesional scalp, especially alopecia totalis/universalis, showed higher clonality than normal scalp. Scalp sequencing also captures normal skin's resident alphabeta T cells.

This clone is labeled medium-sized. Antigen: not known. Using a FACSAria, the CD4+ and CD8+ T cells were sorted from the PBMCs. The sequencing template was cDNA reverse transcribed from extracted RNA. The protocol was immunoSEQ multiplex PCR, while the TCRdb copy is restricted to in-frame clones and leaves out a portion. The repertoire has about 200,000 clones, around three fifths of them found once; the top ten carry nearly 5%. Trimming removed 0 bases at V and 4 bases at J, with 10 bases between. This CDR3 region has 14 residues. The germline V gene has CDR1 SGHDN and CDR2 FVKESK. The sequence came from a human donor in good health. Sequenced: CD8+ T cells sorted from blood. V usage is TRBV14 and J usage is TRBJ2-7; D may correspond to TRBD1 or TRBD2 (6 bases each). The CDR3 here is CASSQEGGRYEQYF. CDR3 DNA: TGTGCCAGCAGCCAAGAAGGGGGGAGGTACGAGCAGTACTTC. The complete variable domain, with remaining parts taken from reference TRBV14 and TRBJ2-7, reads EAGVTQFPSHSVIEKGQTVTLRCDPISGHDNLYWYRRVMGKEIKFLLHFVKESKQDESGMPNNRFLAERTGGTYSTLKVQPAELEDSGVYFCASSQEGGRYEQYFGPGTRLTVT.